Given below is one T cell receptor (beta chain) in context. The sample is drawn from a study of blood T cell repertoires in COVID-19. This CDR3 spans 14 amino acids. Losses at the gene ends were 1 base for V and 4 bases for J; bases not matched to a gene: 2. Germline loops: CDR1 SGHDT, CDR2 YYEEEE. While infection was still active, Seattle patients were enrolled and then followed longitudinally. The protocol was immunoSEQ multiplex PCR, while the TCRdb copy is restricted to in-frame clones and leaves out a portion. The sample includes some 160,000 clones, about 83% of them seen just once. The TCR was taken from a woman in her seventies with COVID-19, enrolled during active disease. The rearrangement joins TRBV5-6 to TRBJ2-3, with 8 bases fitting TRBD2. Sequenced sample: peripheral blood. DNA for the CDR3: TGTGCCAGCAGCTTGCGGGGGGGCTCAGATACGCAGTATTTT. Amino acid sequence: CASSLRGGSDTQYF.